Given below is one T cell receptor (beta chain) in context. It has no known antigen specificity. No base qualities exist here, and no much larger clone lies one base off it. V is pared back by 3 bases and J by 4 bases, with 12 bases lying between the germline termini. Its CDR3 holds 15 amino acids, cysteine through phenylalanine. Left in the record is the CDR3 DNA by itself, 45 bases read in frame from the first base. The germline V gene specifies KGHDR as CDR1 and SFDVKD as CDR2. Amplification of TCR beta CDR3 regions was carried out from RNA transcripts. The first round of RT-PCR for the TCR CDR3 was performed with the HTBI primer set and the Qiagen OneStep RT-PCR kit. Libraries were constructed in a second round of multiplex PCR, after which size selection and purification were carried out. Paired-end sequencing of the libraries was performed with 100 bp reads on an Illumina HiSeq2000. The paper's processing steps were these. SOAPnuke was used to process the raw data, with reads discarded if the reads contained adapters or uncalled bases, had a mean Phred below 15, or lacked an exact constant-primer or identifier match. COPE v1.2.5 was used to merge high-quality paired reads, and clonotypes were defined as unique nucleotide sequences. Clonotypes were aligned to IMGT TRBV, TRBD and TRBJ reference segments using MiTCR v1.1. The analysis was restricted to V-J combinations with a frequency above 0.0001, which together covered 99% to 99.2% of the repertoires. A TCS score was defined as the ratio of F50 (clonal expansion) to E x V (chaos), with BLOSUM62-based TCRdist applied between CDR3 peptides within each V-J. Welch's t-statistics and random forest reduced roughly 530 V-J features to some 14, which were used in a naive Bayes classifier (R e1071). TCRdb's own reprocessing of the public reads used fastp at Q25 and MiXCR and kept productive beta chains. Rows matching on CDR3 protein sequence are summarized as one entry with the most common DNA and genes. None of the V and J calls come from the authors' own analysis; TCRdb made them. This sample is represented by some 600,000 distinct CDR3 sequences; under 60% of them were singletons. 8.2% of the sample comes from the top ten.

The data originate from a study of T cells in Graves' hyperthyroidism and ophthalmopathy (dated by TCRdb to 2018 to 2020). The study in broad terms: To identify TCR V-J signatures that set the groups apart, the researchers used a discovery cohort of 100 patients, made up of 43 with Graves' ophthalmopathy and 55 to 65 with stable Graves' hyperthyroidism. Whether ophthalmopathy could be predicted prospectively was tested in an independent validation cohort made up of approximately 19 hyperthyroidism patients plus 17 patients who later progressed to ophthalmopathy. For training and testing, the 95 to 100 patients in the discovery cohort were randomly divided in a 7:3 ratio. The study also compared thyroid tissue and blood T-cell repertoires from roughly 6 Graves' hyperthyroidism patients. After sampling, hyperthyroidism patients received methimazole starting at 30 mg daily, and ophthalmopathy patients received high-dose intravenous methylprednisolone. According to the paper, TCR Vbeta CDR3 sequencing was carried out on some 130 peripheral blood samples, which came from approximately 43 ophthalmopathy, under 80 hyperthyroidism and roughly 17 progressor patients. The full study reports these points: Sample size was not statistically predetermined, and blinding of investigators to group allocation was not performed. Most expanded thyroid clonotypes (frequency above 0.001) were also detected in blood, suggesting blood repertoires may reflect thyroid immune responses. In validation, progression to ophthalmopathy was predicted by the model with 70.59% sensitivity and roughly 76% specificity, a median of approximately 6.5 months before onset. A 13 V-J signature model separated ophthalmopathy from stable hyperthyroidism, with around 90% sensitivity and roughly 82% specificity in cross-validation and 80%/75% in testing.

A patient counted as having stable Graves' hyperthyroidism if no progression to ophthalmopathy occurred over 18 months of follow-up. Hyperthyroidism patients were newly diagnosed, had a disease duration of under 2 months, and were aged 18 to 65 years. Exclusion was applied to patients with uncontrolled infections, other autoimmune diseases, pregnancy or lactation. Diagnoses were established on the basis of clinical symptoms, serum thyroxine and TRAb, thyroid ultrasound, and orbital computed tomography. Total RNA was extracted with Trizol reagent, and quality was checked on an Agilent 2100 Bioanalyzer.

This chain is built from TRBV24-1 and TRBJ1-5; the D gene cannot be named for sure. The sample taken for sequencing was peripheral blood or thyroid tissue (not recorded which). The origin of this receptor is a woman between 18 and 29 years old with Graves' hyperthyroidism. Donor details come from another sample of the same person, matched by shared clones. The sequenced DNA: TGTGCCACCAGTGATGAGGGCGGAGGGAATCAGCCCCAGCATTTT. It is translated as CATSDEGGGNQPQHF.